This TCR beta chain was documented in a study of blood T cell repertoires in COVID-19. The study recruited exposed participants who had met a COVID-19 case within 2 weeks before entry. Only in-frame clones appear in the TCRdb table, and some are missing; sequencing was by immunoSEQ multiplex PCR. The table has about 280,000 clones, 82% seen once. The CDR3 totals 12 residues. V was trimmed by 8 bases and J by 7 bases, leaving 15 bases between them. CDR1 and CDR2 (germline): MDHEN, SYDVKM. This TCR was sampled from a man between 40 and 49 years old who had been exposed to COVID-19. The chain recombines TRBV28 with TRBJ2-7; weak D call: TRBD2 (5 bases). The material sequenced was PBMCs or T cells enriched from blood (not recorded which). The CDR3 bases are TGTGCCAGCCGCCAAGGACTGTGGGAGCAGTACTTC. It codes for CASRQGLWEQYF.